This TCR beta chain came from a study of shared clonotypes between healthy human individuals (TCRdb year 2020). At the level of the whole study: Three men and a couple of women, aged 18 to 49 years, made up the cohort. The study deeply sequenced blood TCR repertoires of about 5 healthy adults to estimate repertoire size and the extent of clonotype sharing between individuals. Between about 0.85 and 8.9 billion PBMCs per donor were obtained by leukapheresis. Libraries were prepared and TCR repertoires were sequenced by different laboratories using diverse techniques, in order to increase sequencing depth and limit assay-specific biases.

The paper as a whole reports these results and caveats: Pairwise subsampling indicated that sequencing depth was expected to affect the degree of clonotype sharing among donors. Because the study included only a small number of donors, the genetic and exposure-history diversity represented was limited. Sampling was restricted to blood, and TCR repertoires in tissues likely differ from the TCR repertoires found in blood.

Using the deep immunoSEQ assay, multiplex PCR amplified TCR CDR3 regions from genomic DNA. For each cell subset, the extracted genomic DNA was distributed evenly across all wells of several immunoSEQ 96-well plates, and each plate served as one replicate. For unsorted PBMC, approximately 310 ng genomic DNA, equal to around 30,000 T cell genomes, was loaded into each replicate PCR. Ten immunoSEQ deep assay plates were used to sequence the unsorted PBMC genomic DNA. The purified libraries were quantified using a Qubit 3.0 fluorometer, sized with a Bioanalyzer 2100, and then quantified again using the KAPA Library Quantification kit. Every immunoSEQ 96-well plate was sequenced on a separate single-read 150-cycle Illumina NextSeq 550 flow cell. Per the source publication's procedure: Because only junctional sequences without quality scores were contained in the immunoSEQ output, filtering matching that applied to full-length reads could not be performed. Sequences were annotated with PyIR, a Python wrapper for IgBLAST v1.9, using IMGT germline references to assign V/J genes and CDR3. Reads with weak V/J assignments (E-value above 1e-6), missing CDR3, stop codons, out-of-frame junctions, or ambiguous translated residues were removed. A V3J clonotype was defined by an identical inferred V gene, J gene, and CDR3 amino acid sequence. The percentage overlap between two repertoires was calculated by dividing the number of shared unique clonotypes by the size of the smaller repertoire. Three approaches were used to assess repertoire richness: RTK rarefaction, the Chao1 estimator, and Recon v2.1 estimates of unobserved clonotypes. Imported from immuneACCESS, the table was reduced by TCRdb to in-frame sequences with V and J called. These copies leave out some clones; in studies compared against another copy, an unresolved V gene accounts for under half, and the cause of the remainder is not known. The D gene and trimming were derived from the DNA, and the V and J assignments and clone size from that table. This sample holds some 470,000 clones; about 82% were observed only once. The ten largest clones add up to roughly 13% of the sample.

Donors were healthy HIV-negative adults with no recently reported acute infections or vaccinations. Every donor was a Caucasian adult living in Nashville, Tennessee, USA. For unsorted samples, 100 million or so PBMCs were counted, and genomic DNA was extracted using the QIAamp DNA Blood Mini kit. Blood was collected by leukapheresis, and PBMCs were isolated by Ficoll-Histopaque density gradient centrifugation and then cryopreserved in liquid nitrogen vapor phase. In this sample, this clone turned up a few times. Its specific antigen is unknown. Base qualities are missing; no much larger clone stands one base away. Distinct nucleotide sequences in the sample also encode this CDR3. The sequence was collected from a woman aged 40 to 49 in good health. Some clones in this sample may be carry-over from other donors' samples. The source material was PBMCs.

The base sequence is TGTGCCAGCAGCTTACGGGGGTCAGATACGCAGTATTTT. Translated, this is CASSLRGSDTQYF. Rearrangement joined TRBV7-9 to TRBJ2-3; TRBD2 is possibly the D segment (6 matching bases). According to the germline V gene (reference sequence), CDR1 reads SEHNR and CDR2 reads FQNEAQ. V and J are truncated by 2 bases and 4 bases respectively, leaving an intervening sequence of 7 bases. Measured from the cysteine to the phenylalanine, the CDR3 is 13 residues long. Only CDR3 DNA is held: 39 bases, read in frame from base 1.